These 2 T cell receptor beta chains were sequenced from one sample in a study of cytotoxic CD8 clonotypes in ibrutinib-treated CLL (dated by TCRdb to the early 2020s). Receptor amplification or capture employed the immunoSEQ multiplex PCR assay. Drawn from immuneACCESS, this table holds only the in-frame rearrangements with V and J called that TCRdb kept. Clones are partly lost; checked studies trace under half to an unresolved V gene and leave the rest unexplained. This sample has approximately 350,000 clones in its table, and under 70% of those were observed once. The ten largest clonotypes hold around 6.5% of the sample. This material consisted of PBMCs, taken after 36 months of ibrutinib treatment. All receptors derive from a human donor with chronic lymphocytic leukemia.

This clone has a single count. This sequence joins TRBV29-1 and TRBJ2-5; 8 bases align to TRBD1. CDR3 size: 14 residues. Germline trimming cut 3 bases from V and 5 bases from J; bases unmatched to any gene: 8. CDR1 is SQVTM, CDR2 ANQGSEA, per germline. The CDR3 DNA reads TGCAGCGTTGAGGGGCAGGGGGCGGTTGAGACCCAGTACTTC. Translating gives CSVEGQGAVETQYF.

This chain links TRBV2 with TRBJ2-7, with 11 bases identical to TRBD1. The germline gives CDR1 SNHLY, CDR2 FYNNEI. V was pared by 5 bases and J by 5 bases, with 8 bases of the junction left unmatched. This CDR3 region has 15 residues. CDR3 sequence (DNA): TGTGCCAGCAGTACATGGGACAGGGGGAAGAACGAGCAGTACTTC. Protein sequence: CASSTWDRGKNEQYF.